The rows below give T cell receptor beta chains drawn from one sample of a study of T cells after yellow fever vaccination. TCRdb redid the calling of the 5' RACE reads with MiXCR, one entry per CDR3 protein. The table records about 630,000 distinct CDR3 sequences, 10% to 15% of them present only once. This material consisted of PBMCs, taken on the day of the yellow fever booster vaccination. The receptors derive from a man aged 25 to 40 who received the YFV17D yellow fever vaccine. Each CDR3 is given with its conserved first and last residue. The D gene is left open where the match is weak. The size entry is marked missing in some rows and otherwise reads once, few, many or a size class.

CASSPVHEGNTEAFF	TGTGCCAGCTCACCTGTTCATGAGGGTAACACTGAAGCTTTCTTT	few	.	TRBV18	TRBJ1-1
CATSRVTYRGNTGELFF	TGTGCCACCAGCAGAGTGACTTACAGGGGGAACACCGGGGAGCTGTTTTTT	.	TRBD1	TRBV15	TRBJ2-2
CASSNSSSYNEQFF	TGCGCCAGCAGTAACAGTAGCTCCTACAATGAGCAGTTCTTC	few	.	TRBV5-1	TRBJ2-1
CASSFTDAGEQYF	TGTGCCAGCAGCTTCACAGATGCCGGCGAGCAGTACTTC	many	.	TRBV5-5	TRBJ2-7
CASSLAFGSYNEQFF	TGTGCCAGCAGCTTAGCGTTCGGGAGCTACAATGAGCAGTTCTTC	.	.	TRBV11-1	TRBJ2-1
CASSKGGDLYEQYF	TGTGCCAGCAGCAAGGGGGGGGATCTCTACGAGCAGTACTTC	few	.	TRBV21-1	TRBJ2-7
CSARDTGGPNTGELFF	TGCAGTGCTAGAGATACAGGGGGACCGAACACCGGGGAGCTGTTTTTT	.	TRBD1	TRBV20-1	TRBJ2-2
CTSSPRSDWRGDTQYF	TGTACCAGCTCACCGCGGTCCGACTGGCGGGGAGATACCCAGTATTTT	.	.	TRBV18	TRBJ2-3
CASSYPLAGSSYEQYF	TGTGCCAGCAGTTACCCCTTAGCGGGATCCTCCTACGAGCAGTACTTC	.	TRBD2	TRBV6-2/TRBV6-3	TRBJ2-7
CASSLIAGGYNEQFF	TGTGCCAGCAGCTTAATAGCGGGGGGTTACAATGAGCAGTTCTTC	many	TRBD2	TRBV27	TRBJ2-1
CASSRQGYYEQYF	TGTGCCAGCAGTCGACAGGGGTATTACGAGCAGTACTTC	many	TRBD1	TRBV28	TRBJ2-7
CASSLGNSYNSPLHF	TGTGCCAGCAGTTTAGGGAACTCCTATAATTCACCCCTCCACTTT	.	.	TRBV12-3/TRBV12-4	TRBJ1-6
CASSLGSGSSREQYF	TGTGCCAGCAGCTTAGGTAGCGGGAGTTCGCGCGAGCAGTACTTC	once	TRBD2	TRBV5-4	TRBJ2-7
CASSSAKLNIQYF	TGTGCCAGCAGTTCCGCAAAACTAAACATTCAGTACTTC	many	.	TRBV27	TRBJ2-4
CASGLVRLAGAYEQYF	TGTGCTAGTGGTTTGGTACGCCTAGCGGGAGCCTACGAGCAGTACTTC	few	TRBD2	TRBV12-5	TRBJ2-7
CASSQSVTREQYF	TGCGCCAGCAGTCAATCAGTGACGCGCGAGCAGTACTTC	few	.	TRBV23-1	TRBJ2-7
CAITGTPEETQYF	TGTGCCATCACCGGGACCCCAGAAGAGACCCAGTACTTC	few	.	TRBV28	TRBJ2-5
CASSSNRGDTEAFF	TGTGCCAGCAGCTCAAACAGGGGTGACACTGAAGCTTTCTTT	.	TRBD1	TRBV7-2	TRBJ1-1
CASSGGSGNSPLHF	TGCGCCAGCAGTGGAGGGTCTGGTAATTCACCCCTCCACTTT	.	.	TRBV10-2	TRBJ1-6
CATSREGARGNQPQHF	TGTGCCACCAGCAGAGAGGGGGCGCGCGGCAATCAGCCCCAGCATTTT	.	.	TRBV15	TRBJ1-5
CASTSSEGTLNTGELFF	TGCGCCAGCACTTCGAGCGAAGGGACACTCAACACCGGGGAGCTGTTTTTT	once	.	TRBV5-1	TRBJ2-2
CASSKPRDTQYF	TGTGCCAGCAGCAAACCCAGAGATACGCAGTATTTT	few	.	TRBV7-2	TRBJ2-3
CASSLHNRDTQYF	TGTGCCAGCAGTTTGCATAATAGAGATACGCAGTATTTT	.	.	TRBV12-3/TRBV12-4	TRBJ2-3
CSARVPKGQETQYF	TGCAGTGCTAGAGTTCCCAAGGGGCAAGAGACCCAGTACTTC	few	.	TRBV20-1	TRBJ2-5
CASSWRNTIYF	TGTGCCAGCAGCTGGCGAAACACCATATATTTT	.	.	TRBV7-2	TRBJ1-3
CASSLTQGGEQYF	TGTGCCAGCAGTTTAACACAGGGAGGCGAGCAGTACTTC	.	.	TRBV27	TRBJ2-7
CANRQFQETQYF	TGCGCCAATAGACAGTTTCAAGAGACCCAGTACTTC	few	.	TRBV23-1	TRBJ2-5
CASSQKLAGGPEDKNIQYF	TGTGCCAGCAGCCAAAAACTAGCGGGAGGGCCTGAGGACAAAAACATTCAGTACTTC	.	TRBD2	TRBV3-1	TRBJ2-4
CASLRGSTGELFF	TGTGCCAGCTTAAGAGGAAGTACCGGGGAGCTGTTTTTT	few	.	TRBV6-1	TRBJ2-2
CASSYPGQGGQYF	TGTGCCAGCAGTTACCCGGGACAGGGCGGGCAGTACTTC	.	TRBD1	TRBV6-5	TRBJ2-7
CASSPSPGQRGETQYF	TGTGCCAGCAGCCCTTCCCCCGGACAGAGGGGGGAGACCCAGTACTTC	few	.	TRBV25-1	TRBJ2-5
CSARRRGLGTDTQYF	TGCAGTGCTAGACGGCGGGGCCTGGGCACAGATACGCAGTATTTT	.	.	TRBV20-1	TRBJ2-3
CASTNKDRSYNEQFF	TGTGCCAGCACCAATAAGGACAGATCATACAATGAGCAGTTCTTC	.	.	TRBV25-1	TRBJ2-1
CASSQRRQTGQPQHF	TGTGCCAGCAGCCAACGTCGACAGACGGGTCAGCCCCAGCATTTT	few	.	TRBV6-1	TRBJ1-5
CASSPERGGELFF	TGTGCCAGCAGCCCAGAGCGGGGCGGGGAGCTGTTTTTT	.	TRBD2	TRBV7-7	TRBJ2-2
CASSFTTAEEKLFF	TGTGCCAGCAGCTTCACGACAGCCGAGGAAAAACTGTTTTTT	.	.	TRBV5-6	TRBJ1-4
CASSLEGTGRTYNEQFF	TGTGCCAGCAGCTTAGAGGGGACAGGTAGGACCTACAATGAGCAGTTCTTC	few	TRBD1	TRBV7-9	TRBJ2-1
CASSQDSGGRSTGELFF	TGTGCCAGCAGCCAAGATAGTGGCGGGCGGAGCACCGGGGAGCTGTTTTTT	few	.	TRBV14	TRBJ2-2
CASSLKTSGSGELFF	TGTGCCAGCAGCTTAAAGACTAGCGGGAGCGGGGAGCTGTTTTTT	.	TRBD2	TRBV7-2	TRBJ2-2
CASSLQGYNEKLFF	TGTGCCAGCAGCTTACAGGGCTATAATGAAAAACTGTTTTTT	many	.	TRBV7-9	TRBJ1-4
CSAQRGHPGNEQFF	TGCAGTGCTCAACGCGGTCATCCGGGGAATGAGCAGTTCTTC	.	.	TRBV20-1	TRBJ2-1
CASSRKSTGSSYNEQFF	TGTGCCAGTAGCAGAAAATCCACTGGGAGCTCCTACAATGAGCAGTTCTTC	few	.	TRBV19	TRBJ2-1
CAWSRGEFSNQPQHF	TGTGCCTGGAGCCGGGGGGAGTTTAGCAATCAGCCCCAGCATTTT	.	.	TRBV30	TRBJ1-5